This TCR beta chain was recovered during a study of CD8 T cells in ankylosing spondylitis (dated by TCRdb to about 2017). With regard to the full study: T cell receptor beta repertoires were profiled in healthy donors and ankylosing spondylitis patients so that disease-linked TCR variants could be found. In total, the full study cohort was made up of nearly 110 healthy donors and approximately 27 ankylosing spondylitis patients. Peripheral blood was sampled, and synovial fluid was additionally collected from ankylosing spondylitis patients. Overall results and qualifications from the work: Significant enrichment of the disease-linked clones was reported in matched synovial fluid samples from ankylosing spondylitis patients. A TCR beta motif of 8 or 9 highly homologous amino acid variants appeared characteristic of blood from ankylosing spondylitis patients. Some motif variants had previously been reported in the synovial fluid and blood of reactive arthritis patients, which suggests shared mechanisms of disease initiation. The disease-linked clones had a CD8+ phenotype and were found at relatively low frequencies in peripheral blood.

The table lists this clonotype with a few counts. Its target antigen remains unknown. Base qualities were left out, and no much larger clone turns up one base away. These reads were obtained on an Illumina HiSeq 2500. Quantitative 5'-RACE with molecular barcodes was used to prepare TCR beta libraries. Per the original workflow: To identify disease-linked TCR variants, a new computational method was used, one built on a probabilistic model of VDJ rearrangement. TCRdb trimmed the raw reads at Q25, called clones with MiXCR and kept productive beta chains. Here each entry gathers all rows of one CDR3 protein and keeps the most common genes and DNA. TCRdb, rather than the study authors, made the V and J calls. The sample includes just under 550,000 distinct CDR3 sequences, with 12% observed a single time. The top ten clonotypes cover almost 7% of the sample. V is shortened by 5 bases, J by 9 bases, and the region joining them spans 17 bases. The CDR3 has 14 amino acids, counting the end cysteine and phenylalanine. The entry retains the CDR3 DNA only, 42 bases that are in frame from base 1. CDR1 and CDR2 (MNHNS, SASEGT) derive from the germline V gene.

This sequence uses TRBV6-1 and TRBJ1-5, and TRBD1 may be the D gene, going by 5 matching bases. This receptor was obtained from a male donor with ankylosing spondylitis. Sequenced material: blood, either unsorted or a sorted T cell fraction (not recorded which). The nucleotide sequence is TGTGCCAGCAGTCGGGACGGGCGGTGGAGGCCCCAGCATTTT. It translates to CASSRDGRWRPQHF.